This TCR beta chain is drawn from a study of blood T cell repertoires in COVID-19 (TCRdb year 2020). In the study overall: Samples from collaborators originated in the United States, Italy and Spain and spanned both the acute and convalescent phases of COVID-19. The prospective study material was composed of cDNA or gDNA derived from T cells, B-cell-depleted T cells, or PBMCs. Deeply sampled blood TCRbeta repertoires from subjects exposed to, actively infected with, or recovered from COVID-19 were included in the dataset. The repertoires were made available in a free public database intended to serve as a resource for research on the immune response to SARS-CoV-2. The samples were drawn from two sources: the first 160 participants of the ongoing ImmuneRACE study, and about 1,300 subjects contributed by 6 global collaborators. The sample metadata nearly always contained a de-identified subject ID, COVID-19 status, age in years and sex. Where HLA class I and class II types were available, the types were taken from metadata supplied by the sample provider, not from assay-based typing.

TCRbeta CDR3 regions were amplified from genomic DNA using the immunoSEQ Assay, a bias-controlled multiplex PCR. For the original study's pipeline: The number of nucleated cells in each sample was estimated by amplification of reference gene primers within the assay. Sequence reads were collapsed and filtered to measure the absolute abundance of every unique TCRbeta CDR3 rearrangement. For each sample, productive Simpson clonality was calculated as the square root of Simpson's diversity index over productive rearrangements. The source is immuneACCESS, and TCRdb retained only in-frame sequences with V and J called. Part of the clones is not carried over; for the studies checked, unresolved V genes explain less than half of this, and the remainder is unexplained. The DNA was the basis for D and trimming; V, J and clone size are from that table. Counted in this sample were roughly 82,000 clones; roughly four fifths of them appeared once. Clones ranked in the top ten supply 10% of the sample.

This clone was seen more than once but under ten times. Its antigen is not yet known. No much larger clone exists at a distance of one base, and base qualities are not known. Whole blood was collected in K2EDTA tubes by collaborating institutions according to the institutions' own protocols. Collaborator samples were shipped for TCRbeta analysis as frozen whole blood, isolated PBMCs, or DNA extracted from either sample type. Trimming takes 0 bases from V and 2 bases from J, and the germline ends sit 3 bases apart. The CDR3 measures 13 amino acids from cysteine to phenylalanine. Kept here is only the CDR3 DNA, which spans 39 bases and is read in frame from base 1. The CDR1 and CDR2 encoded by the germline V gene (reference sequence) are LNHDA and SQIVND. What the study reported, not specific to this receptor: Clinical and demographic metadata were provided uncurated, with the amount varying by source and participant.

The sequence joins TRBV19 to TRBJ2-3; the D gene is not confidently resolved. Sequenced material: peripheral blood. This TCR came from a man aged 60-69 years with acute or convalescent COVID-19. The CDR3 has the sequence CASSIDYTDTQYF. The sequence in DNA is TGTGCCAGTAGTATAGACTACACAGATACGCAGTATTTT.